The rows below give T cell receptor beta chains drawn from one sample of a study of T cells in Graves' hyperthyroidism and ophthalmopathy. TCRdb passed the multiplex PCR reads through MiXCR, listing each CDR3 protein once. Here the sample spans over 400,000 distinct CDR3 sequences, under 25% being singletons. Material for sequencing was blood. All receptors come from a woman aged 70-85 years with Graves' ophthalmopathy. The CDR3 runs from the conserved cysteine through the conserved F or W. Each record gives: clone size, D gene, V gene, J gene, CDR3 protein, CDR3 DNA. D genes are given only for firm matches. Only some rows state a clone size, as once, few, many or a class for expanded clones.

clone size: .; D gene: .; V gene: TRBV5-1; J gene: TRBJ1-1; CDR3 protein: CASSLETPGTSAFF; CDR3 DNA: TGCGCCAGCAGCTTAGAGACACCCGGGACCTCGGCTTTCTTT
clone size: .; D gene: .; V gene: TRBV27; J gene: TRBJ2-1; CDR3 protein: CASRFGLTYNEQFF; CDR3 DNA: TGTGCCAGCAGGTTCGGACTGACCTACAATGAGCAGTTCTTC
clone size: many; D gene: .; V gene: TRBV28; J gene: TRBJ2-7; CDR3 protein: CASSLYAAQGIYEQYF; CDR3 DNA: TGTGCCAGCAGTTTATACGCCGCGCAGGGGATCTACGAGCAGTACTTC
clone size: .; D gene: TRBD2; V gene: TRBV24-1; J gene: TRBJ2-1; CDR3 protein: CATILRGAYNEQFF; CDR3 DNA: TGTGCCACCATTCTTCGGGGGGCCTACAATGAGCAGTTCTTC
clone size: few; D gene: .; V gene: TRBV7-9; J gene: TRBJ2-7; CDR3 protein: CASSHPGGRYEQYF; CDR3 DNA: TGTGCCAGCAGCCACCCCGGGGGACGGTACGAGCAGTACTTC
clone size: .; D gene: .; V gene: TRBV7-2; J gene: TRBJ1-2; CDR3 protein: CASSLASGGNYGYTF; CDR3 DNA: TGTGCCAGCAGCTTAGCATCCGGGGGCAACTATGGCTACACCTTC
clone size: .; D gene: TRBD1; V gene: TRBV5-1; J gene: TRBJ1-1; CDR3 protein: CASRQGGAEAFF; CDR3 DNA: TGCGCCAGTAGACAGGGTGGCGCTGAAGCTTTCTTT
clone size: .; D gene: TRBD2; V gene: TRBV12-3/TRBV12-4; J gene: TRBJ2-2; CDR3 protein: CASSFSMGLAGTGELFF; CDR3 DNA: TGTGCCAGCAGTTTTTCGATGGGACTAGCGGGGACCGGGGAGCTGTTTTTT
clone size: .; D gene: .; V gene: TRBV7-8; J gene: TRBJ2-2; CDR3 protein: CASVTPTSGTGELFF; CDR3 DNA: TGTGCCAGCGTTACCCCAACTTCGGGCACCGGGGAGCTGTTTTTT
clone size: few; D gene: TRBD2; V gene: TRBV7-2; J gene: TRBJ2-1; CDR3 protein: CASSSRTSVYNEQFF; CDR3 DNA: TGTGCCAGCAGCTCCCGGACTAGCGTGTACAATGAGCAGTTCTTC
clone size: .; D gene: .; V gene: TRBV11-2; J gene: TRBJ2-5; CDR3 protein: CASSGGTVQETQYF; CDR3 DNA: TGTGCCAGCAGCGGAGGGACAGTACAAGAGACCCAGTACTTC
clone size: few; D gene: .; V gene: TRBV28; J gene: TRBJ2-5; CDR3 protein: CASSPVGVKETQYF; CDR3 DNA: TGTGCCAGCTCCCCCGTCGGAGTTAAAGAGACCCAGTACTTC
clone size: many; D gene: .; V gene: TRBV7-2; J gene: TRBJ2-5; CDR3 protein: CASSLLGTGQETQYF; CDR3 DNA: TGTGCCAGCAGCCTACTGGGAACAGGGCAAGAGACCCAGTACTTC
clone size: many; D gene: .; V gene: TRBV6-1; J gene: TRBJ1-5; CDR3 protein: CASLTGTANQPQHF; CDR3 DNA: TGTGCCAGCCTAACTGGGACGGCCAATCAGCCCCAGCATTTT
clone size: .; D gene: TRBD2; V gene: TRBV6-2/TRBV6-3; J gene: TRBJ2-1; CDR3 protein: CASSFFEREGSNEQFF; CDR3 DNA: TGTGCCAGCAGTTTCTTTGAGCGGGAGGGATCCAATGAGCAGTTCTTC
clone size: many; D gene: TRBD2; V gene: TRBV5-1; J gene: TRBJ2-1; CDR3 protein: CASSLGTGTSGINEQFF; CDR3 DNA: TGCGCCAGCAGCTTGGGCACCGGGACTAGCGGTATCAATGAGCAGTTCTTC
clone size: many; D gene: .; V gene: TRBV19; J gene: TRBJ2-7; CDR3 protein: CASSISDASYEQYF; CDR3 DNA: TGTGCCAGTAGTATCTCGGACGCTTCCTACGAGCAGTACTTC
clone size: .; D gene: .; V gene: TRBV7-8; J gene: TRBJ2-3; CDR3 protein: CASRKPSGTSNTQYF; CDR3 DNA: TGTGCCAGCAGAAAACCTTCCGGGACATCAAATACGCAGTATTTT
clone size: many; D gene: TRBD1; V gene: TRBV2; J gene: TRBJ1-4; CDR3 protein: CASRQGAIHEKLFF; CDR3 DNA: TGTGCCAGCAGACAGGGGGCGATTCATGAAAAACTGTTTTTT
clone size: few; D gene: TRBD1; V gene: TRBV2; J gene: TRBJ2-1; CDR3 protein: CASSGRTGSYNEQFF; CDR3 DNA: TGTGCCAGCAGTGGACGGACAGGGAGCTACAATGAGCAGTTCTTC
clone size: .; D gene: .; V gene: TRBV6-2/TRBV6-3; J gene: TRBJ2-7; CDR3 protein: CATSAPLAYEQYF; CDR3 DNA: TGTGCCACCTCTGCCCCTCTAGCCTACGAGCAGTACTTC
clone size: .; D gene: .; V gene: TRBV6-2/TRBV6-3; J gene: TRBJ1-2; CDR3 protein: CASSYDRGVGGYGYTF; CDR3 DNA: TGTGCCAGCAGTTACGATCGGGGGGTAGGCGGCTATGGCTACACCTTC
clone size: many; D gene: .; V gene: TRBV7-9; J gene: TRBJ1-2; CDR3 protein: CASSAQGYGYTF; CDR3 DNA: TGTGCCAGCAGCGCACAGGGTTATGGCTACACCTTC
clone size: .; D gene: .; V gene: TRBV30; J gene: TRBJ1-4; CDR3 protein: CAWGDFTEKLFF; CDR3 DNA: TGTGCCTGGGGTGACTTCACGGAAAAACTGTTTTTT
clone size: .; D gene: .; V gene: TRBV20-1; J gene: TRBJ2-1; CDR3 protein: CSASPSGVRSTYNEQFF; CDR3 DNA: TGCAGTGCTAGCCCTTCCGGAGTGAGGAGTACCTACAATGAGCAGTTCTTC
clone size: once; D gene: .; V gene: TRBV6-1; J gene: TRBJ2-7; CDR3 protein: CASNLSPVGSYEQYF; CDR3 DNA: TGTGCCAGCAACCTTTCCCCGGTGGGCTCCTACGAGCAGTACTTC
clone size: many; D gene: .; V gene: TRBV12-3/TRBV12-4; J gene: TRBJ1-1; CDR3 protein: CASSFWGQNTEAFF; CDR3 DNA: TGTGCCAGCAGTTTCTGGGGACAGAACACTGAAGCTTTCTTT
clone size: few; D gene: TRBD2; V gene: TRBV10-3; J gene: TRBJ2-2; CDR3 protein: CAIRGLDPGELFF; CDR3 DNA: TGTGCCATCCGGGGACTAGATCCTGGGGAGCTGTTTTTT
clone size: many; D gene: .; V gene: TRBV28; J gene: TRBJ1-2; CDR3 protein: CATGGGYYGYTF; CDR3 DNA: TGTGCCACCGGGGGCGGCTACTATGGCTACACCTTC
clone size: many; D gene: TRBD1; V gene: TRBV5-1; J gene: TRBJ2-7; CDR3 protein: CASSWTGGSLEQYF; CDR3 DNA: TGCGCCAGCAGCTGGACAGGGGGATCCCTCGAGCAGTACTTC
clone size: once; D gene: .; V gene: TRBV28; J gene: TRBJ2-7; CDR3 protein: CLSKGDYEQYF; CDR3 DNA: TGTTTATCTAAAGGGGACTACGAGCAGTACTTC
clone size: .; D gene: TRBD2; V gene: TRBV4-1; J gene: TRBJ2-7; CDR3 protein: CASSQDPSGTNEQYF; CDR3 DNA: TGCGCCAGCAGCCAAGATCCTAGCGGGACCAACGAGCAGTACTTC
clone size: many; D gene: .; V gene: TRBV7-2; J gene: TRBJ1-1; CDR3 protein: CASSPKSTGWAAFF; CDR3 DNA: TGTGCCAGCAGCCCTAAATCGACAGGATGGGCCGCTTTCTTT
clone size: .; D gene: TRBD2; V gene: TRBV11-1; J gene: TRBJ2-7; CDR3 protein: CASSLPKAGVSYEQYF; CDR3 DNA: TGTGCCAGCAGCTTACCCAAAGCGGGAGTGAGCTACGAGCAGTACTTC
clone size: many; D gene: TRBD1; V gene: TRBV11-2; J gene: TRBJ2-7; CDR3 protein: CASSSKGQGSDEQYF; CDR3 DNA: TGTGCCAGCAGCTCCAAGGGACAGGGTTCGGACGAGCAGTACTTC
clone size: .; D gene: .; V gene: TRBV25-1; J gene: TRBJ1-6; CDR3 protein: CASRVGSYNSPLHF; CDR3 DNA: TGTGCCAGCAGGGTGGGGTCGTATAATTCACCCCTCCACTTT
clone size: .; D gene: .; V gene: TRBV20-1; J gene: TRBJ1-3; CDR3 protein: CSARDQGAVKTIYF; CDR3 DNA: TGCAGTGCTAGAGATCAAGGGGCGGTGAAGACCATATATTTT
clone size: .; D gene: TRBD1; V gene: TRBV7-9; J gene: TRBJ2-1; CDR3 protein: CASSWTGSNEQFF; CDR3 DNA: TGTGCCAGCAGCTGGACAGGCTCCAATGAGCAGTTCTTC
clone size: .; D gene: .; V gene: TRBV5-4; J gene: TRBJ2-5; CDR3 protein: CASSLEQHGTQYF; CDR3 DNA: TGTGCCAGCAGCTTGGAACAGCACGGGACCCAGTACTTC
clone size: .; D gene: TRBD1; V gene: TRBV19; J gene: TRBJ1-2; CDR3 protein: CASSSQQGAYYGYTF; CDR3 DNA: TGTGCCAGTAGTTCCCAGCAGGGGGCCTACTATGGCTACACCTTC
clone size: few; D gene: TRBD1; V gene: TRBV27; J gene: TRBJ1-2; CDR3 protein: CASSLNAGGRYGYTF; CDR3 DNA: TGTGCCAGCAGTTTAAATGCAGGGGGTCGATATGGCTACACCTTC
clone size: .; D gene: .; V gene: TRBV7-3; J gene: TRBJ2-2; CDR3 protein: CASSQGYSGELFF; CDR3 DNA: TGTGCCAGCAGCCAGGGGTATTCCGGGGAGCTGTTTTTT
clone size: many; D gene: TRBD1; V gene: TRBV6-1; J gene: TRBJ2-7; CDR3 protein: CASRGTGSSYEQYF; CDR3 DNA: TGTGCCAGCAGGGGGACAGGGTCTTCCTACGAGCAGTACTTC
clone size: few; D gene: TRBD2; V gene: TRBV5-4; J gene: TRBJ2-1; CDR3 protein: CASSKGGSGRSYNEQFF; CDR3 DNA: TGTGCCAGCAGCAAGGGGGGTAGCGGGAGGTCCTACAATGAGCAGTTCTTC
clone size: few; D gene: .; V gene: TRBV25-1; J gene: TRBJ2-1; CDR3 protein: CASSETDYYNEQFF; CDR3 DNA: TGTGCCAGCAGTGAGACTGACTATTACAATGAGCAGTTCTTC
clone size: few; D gene: .; V gene: TRBV7-3; J gene: TRBJ2-6; CDR3 protein: CASSLRPGEVSGANVLTF; CDR3 DNA: TGTGCCAGCAGCTTAAGGCCAGGGGAGGTATCTGGGGCCAACGTCCTGACTTTC
clone size: few; D gene: TRBD1; V gene: TRBV10-3; J gene: TRBJ1-2; CDR3 protein: CATWRDRERDYTF; CDR3 DNA: TGTGCCACCTGGAGGGACAGGGAAAGGGACTACACCTTC
clone size: many; D gene: TRBD1; V gene: TRBV3-1; J gene: TRBJ2-1; CDR3 protein: CASSFWDRAGEQFF; CDR3 DNA: TGTGCCAGCAGCTTTTGGGACAGGGCTGGTGAGCAGTTCTTC
clone size: .; D gene: .; V gene: TRBV5-1; J gene: TRBJ2-3; CDR3 protein: CASSLGAARDTQYF; CDR3 DNA: TGCGCCAGCAGCTTAGGAGCCGCCCGAGATACGCAGTATTTT
clone size: few; D gene: TRBD1; V gene: TRBV18; J gene: TRBJ2-2; CDR3 protein: CASSPTGGNTGELFF; CDR3 DNA: TGTGCCAGCTCGCCAACAGGGGGTAACACCGGGGAGCTGTTTTTT
clone size: once; D gene: .; V gene: TRBV2; J gene: TRBJ2-1; CDR3 protein: CASSEQGMLNEQFF; CDR3 DNA: TGTGCCAGCAGTGAACAGGGTATGCTCAATGAGCAGTTCTTC
clone size: .; D gene: .; V gene: TRBV2; J gene: TRBJ2-1; CDR3 protein: CASSDPPEGGNEQFF; CDR3 DNA: TGTGCCAGCAGTGACCCCCCTGAGGGGGGAAATGAGCAGTTCTTC
clone size: few; D gene: .; V gene: TRBV29-1; J gene: TRBJ2-7; CDR3 protein: CSVGGGGNEQYF; CDR3 DNA: TGCAGCGTTGGAGGGGGCGGGAACGAGCAGTACTTC
clone size: few; D gene: TRBD1; V gene: TRBV24-1; J gene: TRBJ2-1; CDR3 protein: CATSDLVTDRAGHEQFF; CDR3 DNA: TGTGCCACCAGTGATTTGGTGACGGACAGGGCAGGCCATGAGCAGTTCTTC
clone size: .; D gene: .; V gene: TRBV19; J gene: TRBJ1-5; CDR3 protein: CASQDSFGWPQHF; CDR3 DNA: TGTGCCAGCCAAGACAGTTTTGGTTGGCCCCAGCATTTT